A selection of T cell receptor beta chains follows, all from one sample in a study of shared clonotypes between healthy human individuals. Assay used: immunoSEQ multiplex PCR; TCRdb lists only in-frame clones, some missing. The sample carries about 480,000 clones, about four fifths recorded once. The source material was PBMCs. The receptors here all came from a woman in her 40s in good health. Some clones in this sample may be carry-over from other donors' samples. CDR3s include the opening cysteine and the closing phenylalanine or tryptophan. A D gene is named only where the DNA matches it firmly. Size is omitted from some rows. Given values are once, few, many or a class for expanded clones.

size	V	J	D	DNA	CDR3
NA	TRBV6-4	TRBJ1-5	NA	TGTGCCAGCAGTGACTCGTCAGGGGATCAGCCCCAGCATTTT	CASSDSSGDQPQHF
NA	TRBV4-1	TRBJ1-2	NA	TGCGCCAGCAGCCGTGAAATGGGGGGGGCAAGGAACTATGGCTACACCTTC	CASSREMGGARNYGYTF
NA	TRBV19	TRBJ2-7	TRBD1	TGTGCCAGTAGTCGACAGGGGGCGGGCGAGCAGTACTTC	CASSRQGAGEQYF
NA	TRBV7-9	TRBJ2-1	NA	TGTGCCAGCAGCCCCGGGGCCTTAAACAATGAGCAGTTCTTC	CASSPGALNNEQFF
once	TRBV27	TRBJ2-1	TRBD2	TGTGCCAGCAGGCCGGGAGGGGACCACTACAATGAGCAGTTCTTC	CASRPGGDHYNEQFF
few	TRBV6-1	TRBJ2-3	NA	TGTGCCAGCAGTGTTAGAGCGGAGGGGGCAGATACGCAGTATTTT	CASSVRAEGADTQYF
NA	TRBV10-2	TRBJ2-2	NA	TGCGCCAGCACGCCGGTGACCACGAACACCGGGGAGCTGTTTTTT	CASTPVTTNTGELFF
few	TRBV9	TRBJ2-3	NA	TGTGCCAGCAGCGTGCGGGTTGAGAGCACAGATACGCAGTATTTT	CASSVRVESTDTQYF
few	TRBV29-1	TRBJ2-7	NA	TGCAGCGTAGGGACCGATCCGTACTACGAGCAGTACTTC	CSVGTDPYYEQYF
NA	TRBV30	TRBJ1-2	NA	TGTGCCTGCAGTTCGGGACTTAACTATGGCTACACCTTC	CACSSGLNYGYTF
NA	TRBV29-1	TRBJ1-2	NA	TGCAGCGTTGAACGGGGAGACGGTGGCTACACCTTC	CSVERGDGGYTF
NA	TRBV7-8	TRBJ1-4	TRBD1	TGTGCCAGCAGCGACTCGGGACAGGGTGAAAAACTGTTTTTT	CASSDSGQGEKLFF
many	TRBV7-6	TRBJ1-5	NA	TGTGCCAGCAGCTTAGCGGAGGATCAGCCCCAGCATTTT	CASSLAEDQPQHF
NA	TRBV2	TRBJ2-7	NA	TGTGCCAGCAGTCCTGACAGCCCCGAGCAGTACTTC	CASSPDSPEQYF
NA	TRBV15	TRBJ1-2	NA	TGTGCCACCAGCAGAGACGGATCGGAGTATGGCTACACCTTC	CATSRDGSEYGYTF
NA	TRBV6-5	TRBJ1-1	NA	TGTGCCAGCAGTTTAGGCACTGAAGCTTTCTTT	CASSLGTEAFF
NA	TRBV5-6	TRBJ1-2	NA	TGTGCCAGCAGCTTGGGTGACCTCACGGGCCGTGGCTACACCTTC	CASSLGDLTGRGYTF
NA	TRBV30	TRBJ2-2	TRBD2	TGTGCCTGGAGTGACCCTACGACAGCGGGAGTATTCAGGGAGCTGTTTTTT	CAWSDPTTAGVFRELFF
NA	TRBV7-9	TRBJ2-5	TRBD2	TGTGCCAGCAGCTTAGTGGCGGGAGGATTGGAGACCCAGTACTTC	CASSLVAGGLETQYF
NA	TRBV19	TRBJ2-2	NA	TGTGCCAGTAGTAAGGAAACCGGGGAGCTGTTTTTT	CASSKETGELFF
NA	TRBV15	TRBJ2-3	NA	TGTGCCACCAGCAGGGATCGAGATACGCAGTATTTT	CATSRDRDTQYF
NA	TRBV9	TRBJ1-4	NA	TGTGCCAGCAGCGTAGATTCCTTCAGCGCAACTAATGAAAAACTGTTTTTT	CASSVDSFSATNEKLFF
NA	TRBV5-5	TRBJ2-1	NA	TGTGCCAGCAGCTTGTTACAAGGCAGGGTCAATGAGCAGTTCTTC	CASSLLQGRVNEQFF
NA	TRBV6-5	TRBJ2-7	NA	TGTGCCAGCAGTTACCGCGGGCGGCCCTACTACGAGCAGTACTTC	CASSYRGRPYYEQYF
NA	TRBV7-9	TRBJ2-7	TRBD2	TGTGCCAGCAGCTCTAGCGGGAGGCCCCCGGGAGGGCCCGTATACGAGCAGTACTTC	CASSSSGRPPGGPVYEQYF
NA	TRBV5-1	TRBJ2-2	TRBD2	TGCGCCAGCAGCTTGGGGACTAGCGGCCTCGGGGAGCTGTTTTTT	CASSLGTSGLGELFF
NA	TRBV28	TRBJ2-1	TRBD1	TGTGCCAGCAGTTTCCAGACAGGGGGACGTTACAATGAGCAGTTCTTC	CASSFQTGGRYNEQFF
few	TRBV7-2	TRBJ2-2	NA	TGTGCCAGCAGCTTAATTTTCCGTGGGGAGCTGTTTTTT	CASSLIFRGELFF
NA	TRBV19	TRBJ2-7	NA	TGTGCCAGTAGTATAGATCTGACAGGAAGTCGCTACGAGCAGTACTTC	CASSIDLTGSRYEQYF
NA	TRBV11-2	TRBJ2-6	NA	TGTGCCAGCAGCTTAGATCCTTTTGTAGTCTCTGGGGCCAACGTCCTGACTTTC	CASSLDPFVVSGANVLTF
few	TRBV9	TRBJ2-2	NA	TGTGCCAGCAGCGTAGGTACCTCCCAAACCGGGGAGCTGTTTTTT	CASSVGTSQTGELFF
NA	TRBV6-1	TRBJ2-3	TRBD1	TGTGCCAGCAGGGATCCGGGACAGGGGACAGATACGCAGTATTTT	CASRDPGQGTDTQYF